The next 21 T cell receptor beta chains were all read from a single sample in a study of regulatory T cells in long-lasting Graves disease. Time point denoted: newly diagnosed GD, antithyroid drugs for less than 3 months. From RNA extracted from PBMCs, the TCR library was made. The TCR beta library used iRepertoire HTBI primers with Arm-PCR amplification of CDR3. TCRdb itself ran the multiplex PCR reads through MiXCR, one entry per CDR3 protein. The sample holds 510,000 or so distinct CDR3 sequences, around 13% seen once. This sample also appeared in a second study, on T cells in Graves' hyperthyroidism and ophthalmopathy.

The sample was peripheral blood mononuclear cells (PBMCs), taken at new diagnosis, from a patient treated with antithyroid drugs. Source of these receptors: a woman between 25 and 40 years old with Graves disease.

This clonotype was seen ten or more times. CDR3 sequence reads: CASSLGTSGISYNEQFF. The CDR3 coding sequence is TGTGCCAGCAGCCTAGGGACTAGCGGCATCTCCTACAATGAGCAGTTCTTC. The gene calls are TRBV11-2 and TRBJ2-1; 11 positions match TRBD2. The CDR3 is made up of 17 amino acids. Looked up from germline, CDR1 is SGHAT and CDR2 is FQNNGV. V dropped 5 bases and J dropped 0; count of bases not matched to a gene: 6. The full variable domain, in which reference TRBV11-2 and TRBJ2-1 provide the parts outside the CDR3, is EAGVAQSPRYKIIEKRQSVAFWCNPISGHATLYWYQQILGQGPKLLIQFQNNGVVDDSQLPKDRFSAERLKGVDSTLKIQPAKLEDSAVYLCASSLGTSGISYNEQFFGPGTRLTVL.

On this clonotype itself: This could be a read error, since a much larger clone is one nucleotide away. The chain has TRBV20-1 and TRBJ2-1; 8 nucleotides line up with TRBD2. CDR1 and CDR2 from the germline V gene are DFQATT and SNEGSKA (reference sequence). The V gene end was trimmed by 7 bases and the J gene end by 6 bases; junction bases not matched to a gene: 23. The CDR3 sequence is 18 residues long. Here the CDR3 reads CSVTPGGGNHFDCNEQFF. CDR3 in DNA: TGCAGTGTTACACCGGGGGGGGGGAACCACTTTGACTGCAATGAGCAGTTCTTC.

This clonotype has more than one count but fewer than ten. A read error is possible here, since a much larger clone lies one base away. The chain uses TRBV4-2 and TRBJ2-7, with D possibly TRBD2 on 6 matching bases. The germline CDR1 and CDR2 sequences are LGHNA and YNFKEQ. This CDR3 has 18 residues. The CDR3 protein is CVSSQDLWATRGPHEQYF. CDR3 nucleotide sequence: TGTGTCAGCAGCCAAGATCTATGGGCTACGCGGGGTCCCCACGAGCAGTACTTC.

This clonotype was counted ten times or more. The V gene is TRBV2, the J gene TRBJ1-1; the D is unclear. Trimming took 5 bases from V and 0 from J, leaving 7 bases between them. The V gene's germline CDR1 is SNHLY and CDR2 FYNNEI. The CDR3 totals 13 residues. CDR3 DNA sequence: TGTGCCAGCAGTTTAGAAGTGAACACTGAAGCTTTCTTT. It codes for CASSLEVNTEAFF.

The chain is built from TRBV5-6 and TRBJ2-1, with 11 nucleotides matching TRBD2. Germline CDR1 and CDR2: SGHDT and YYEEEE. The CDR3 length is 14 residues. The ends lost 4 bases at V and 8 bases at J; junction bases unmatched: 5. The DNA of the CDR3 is TGTGCCAGCAGCGTACTAGCGGGAGACTATGAGCAGTTCTTC. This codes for CASSVLAGDYEQFF.

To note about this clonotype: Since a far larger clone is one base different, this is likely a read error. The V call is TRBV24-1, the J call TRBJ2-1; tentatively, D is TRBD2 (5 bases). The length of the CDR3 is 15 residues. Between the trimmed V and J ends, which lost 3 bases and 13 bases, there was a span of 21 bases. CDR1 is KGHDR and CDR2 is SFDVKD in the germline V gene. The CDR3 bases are TGTGCCACCAGTGATGGGAACGGCTTATGGGAGACCCAGTTCTTC. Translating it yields CATSDGNGLWETQFF.

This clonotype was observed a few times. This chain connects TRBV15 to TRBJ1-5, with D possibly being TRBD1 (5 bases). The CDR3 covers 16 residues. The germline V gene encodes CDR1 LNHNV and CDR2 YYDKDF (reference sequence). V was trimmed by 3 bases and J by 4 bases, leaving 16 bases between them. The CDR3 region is CATSRAHSGGNQPQHF. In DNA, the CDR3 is TGTGCCACCAGCAGGGCACATTCGGGGGGAAATCAGCCCCAGCATTTT.

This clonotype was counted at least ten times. The CDR3 DNA reads as TGTGCCACCTCGGGCTATGTAGCGGAGACCCAGTACTTC. Protein sequence: CATSGYVAETQYF. The chain is built from TRBV15 and TRBJ2-5; perhaps TRBD2 as D (5 bases). Germline V gene lookup returns CDR1 LNHNV and CDR2 YYDKDF (reference sequence). The CDR3 runs 13 residues. V lost 8 bases to trimming and J lost 5 bases, with 15 bases between them.

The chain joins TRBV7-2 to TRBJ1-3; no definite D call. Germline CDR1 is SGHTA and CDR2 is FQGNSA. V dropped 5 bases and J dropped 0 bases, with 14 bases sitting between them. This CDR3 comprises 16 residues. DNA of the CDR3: TGTGCCAGCAGCCACTCCCCCCGGAGCTCTGGAAACACCATATATTTT. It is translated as CASSHSPRSSGNTIYF.

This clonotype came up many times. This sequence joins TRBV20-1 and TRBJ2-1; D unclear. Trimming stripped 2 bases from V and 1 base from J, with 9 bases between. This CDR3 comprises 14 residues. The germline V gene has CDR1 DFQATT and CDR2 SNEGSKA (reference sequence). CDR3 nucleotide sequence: TGCAGTGCTAGATTCAGGCGTTCCTACAATGAGCAGTTCTTC. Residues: CSARFRRSYNEQFF.

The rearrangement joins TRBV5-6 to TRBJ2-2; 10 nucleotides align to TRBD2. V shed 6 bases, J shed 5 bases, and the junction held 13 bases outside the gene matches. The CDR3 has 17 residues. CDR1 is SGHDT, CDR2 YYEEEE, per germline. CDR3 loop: CASTYLLAGGRTGELFF. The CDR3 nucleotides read TGTGCCAGCACCTACCTCTTAGCGGGAGGCAGAACCGGGGAGCTGTTTTTT.

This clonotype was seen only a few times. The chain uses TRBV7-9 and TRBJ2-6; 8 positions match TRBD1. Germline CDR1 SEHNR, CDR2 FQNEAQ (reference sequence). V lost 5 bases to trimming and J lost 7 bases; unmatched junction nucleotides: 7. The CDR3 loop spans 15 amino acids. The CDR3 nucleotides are TGTGCCAGCAGCACCCGACAGGGGAGCGCCAACGTCCTGACTTTC. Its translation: CASSTRQGSANVLTF.

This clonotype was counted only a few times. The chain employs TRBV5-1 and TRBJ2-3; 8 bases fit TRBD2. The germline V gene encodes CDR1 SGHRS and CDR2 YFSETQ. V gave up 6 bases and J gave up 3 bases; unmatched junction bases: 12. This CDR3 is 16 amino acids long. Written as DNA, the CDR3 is TGCGCCAGCACCTCTGGCGGGAGGATTGGGACAGATACGCAGTATTTT. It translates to CASTSGGRIGTDTQYF. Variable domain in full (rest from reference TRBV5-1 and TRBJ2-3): KAGVTQTPRYLIKTRGQQVTLSCSPISGHRSVSWYQQTPGQGLQFLFEYFSETQRNKGNFPGRFSGRQFSNSRSEMNVSTLELGDSALYLCASTSGGRIGTDTQYFGPGTRLTVL.

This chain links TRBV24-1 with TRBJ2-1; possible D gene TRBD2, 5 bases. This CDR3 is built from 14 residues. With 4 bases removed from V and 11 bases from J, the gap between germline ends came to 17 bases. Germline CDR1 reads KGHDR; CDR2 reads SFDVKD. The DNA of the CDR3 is TGTGCCACCAGTGACGGAGGTACCAGTCACAAGCAGTTCTTC. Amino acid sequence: CATSDGGTSHKQFF.

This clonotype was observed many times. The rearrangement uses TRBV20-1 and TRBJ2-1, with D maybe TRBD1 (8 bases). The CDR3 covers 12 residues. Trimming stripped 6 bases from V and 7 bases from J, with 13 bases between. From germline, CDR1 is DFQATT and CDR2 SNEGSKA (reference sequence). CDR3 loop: CSAGQGGNEQFF. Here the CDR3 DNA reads TGCAGTGCCGGACAGGGAGGGAATGAGCAGTTCTTC.

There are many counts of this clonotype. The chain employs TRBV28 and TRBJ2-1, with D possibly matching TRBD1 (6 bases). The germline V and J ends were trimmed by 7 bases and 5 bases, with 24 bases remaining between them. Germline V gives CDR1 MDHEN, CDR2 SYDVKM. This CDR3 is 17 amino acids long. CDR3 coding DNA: TGTGCCAGCACCCTCCTCCTAGGGACACCCCAGCACAATGAGCAGTTCTTC. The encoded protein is CASTLLLGTPQHNEQFF.

Here the CDR3 reads CASSPRGDLRLANTGELFF. CDR3 nucleotide sequence: TGCGCCAGCAGCCCCCGTGGGGACTTGCGACTCGCGAACACCGGGGAGCTGTTTTTT. The chain carries TRBV4-1 and TRBJ2-2, with D possibly being TRBD2 (6 bases). The CDR3 length is 19 residues. The V end was cut by 4 bases, the J end by 0 bases, with 21 bases between. Germline V CDR1 and CDR2: MGHRA, YSYEKL.

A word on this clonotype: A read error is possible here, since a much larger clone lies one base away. DNA of the CDR3: TGTGCCAGCAGCTTAGATCGGGGAGCGAACTATGGCCACACCTTC. Protein product: CASSLDRGANYGHTF. The chain uses TRBV11-2 and TRBJ1-2; D remains unclear. This CDR3 is 15 amino acids long. CDR1 and CDR2 (germline): SGHAT, FQNNGV.

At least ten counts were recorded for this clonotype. This CDR3 is CAVQGAGTYGYTF. The DNA for the CDR3 is TGTGCCGTACAGGGGGCCGGAACCTATGGCTACACCTTC. The V and J genes are TRBV2 and TRBJ1-2; 9 positions match TRBD1. Germline V gene data show CDR1 as SNHLY and CDR2 as FYNNEI. The CDR3 is made up of 13 amino acids. Unmatched junction bases numbered 8, after V lost 11 bases and J lost 4 bases. Complete variable domain (other parts from reference TRBV2 and TRBJ1-2): EPEVTQTPSHQVTQMGQEVILRCVPISNHLYFYWYRQILGQKVEFLVSFYNNEISEKSEIFDDQFSVERPDGSNFTLKIRSTKLEDSAMYFCAVQGAGTYGYTFGSGTRLTVV.

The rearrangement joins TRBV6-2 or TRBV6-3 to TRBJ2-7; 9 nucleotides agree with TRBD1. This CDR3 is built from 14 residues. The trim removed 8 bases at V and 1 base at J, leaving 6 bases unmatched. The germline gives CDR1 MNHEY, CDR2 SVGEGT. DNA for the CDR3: TGTGCCAGCGGTAAAGACAGGGGGTCCTACGAGCAGTACTTC. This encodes CASGKDRGSYEQYF.

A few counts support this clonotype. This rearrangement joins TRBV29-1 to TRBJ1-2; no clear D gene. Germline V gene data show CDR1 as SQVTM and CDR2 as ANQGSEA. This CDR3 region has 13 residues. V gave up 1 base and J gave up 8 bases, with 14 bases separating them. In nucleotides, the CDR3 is TGCAGCGTTGAAGGTAGCCAAACGGGAGGCTACACCTTC. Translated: CSVEGSQTGGYTF.